This section outlines one TCR beta chain sequence together with its context. The entry originates in a study of control samples from healthy donors and cancer patients. This CDR3 contains 16 residues. CDR1 and CDR2 from the germline V gene are LNHDA and SQIVND (reference sequence). The V gene lost 5 bases and the J gene lost 1 base, with 17 bases spanning the gap. Here immunoSEQ multiplex PCR was the method, and the copy in TCRdb shows in-frame clones only, minus some. Here the sample spans roughly 130,000 clones, 80% to 95% being singletons. J is TRBJ1-1 and V is TRBV19, with D possibly matching TRBD1 (5 bases). The receptor comes from a man aged 18 to 29 in good health. Sequenced material: blood. In DNA, the CDR3 is TGTGCCAGTAGTCCGGGACCCCGGGGAGGGAACACTGAAGCTTTCTTT. Amino acids: CASSPGPRGGNTEAFF.